Listed below are T cell receptor beta chains from one sample, sequenced in a study of neurological immune-mediated disorders. TCRdb re-called the 5' RACE reads through MiXCR, storing one row per CDR3 protein. In the table there are 25,000 to 30,000 distinct CDR3 sequences, around 21% of which are singletons. Sequenced sample: CD4+ T cells from blood. These receptors were collected from a man aged 45-65 years with HTLV-1-associated myelopathy (HAM/TSP). The CDR3 runs from the conserved cysteine through the conserved F or W. A D gene is named only where the DNA matches it firmly. Expanded clones are given a class, and other clones once, few, many or no size at all.

d_call: NA
v_call: TRBV7-2
clone_size: many
j_call: TRBJ2-7
cdr3_aa: CASSLALRGGEQYF
cdr3_nt: TGTGCCAGCAGCTTAGCGCTAAGGGGGGGCGAGCAGTACTTC

d_call: TRBD1
v_call: TRBV5-1
clone_size: NA
j_call: TRBJ1-1
cdr3_aa: CASSQGAGVTEAFF
cdr3_nt: TGCGCCAGCAGTCAGGGGGCAGGTGTCACTGAAGCTTTCTTT

d_call: TRBD1
v_call: TRBV7-2
clone_size: many
j_call: TRBJ1-5
cdr3_aa: CASSLVGTGALNQPQHF
cdr3_nt: TGTGCCAGCAGCCTAGTAGGGACAGGGGCCCTAAATCAGCCCCAGCATTTT

d_call: NA
v_call: TRBV12-3/TRBV12-4
clone_size: many
j_call: TRBJ2-7
cdr3_aa: CASTPTRGLGEQYF
cdr3_nt: TGTGCCAGCACCCCTACAAGGGGTCTCGGAGAGCAGTACTTC

d_call: NA
v_call: TRBV11-2
clone_size: many
j_call: TRBJ2-4
cdr3_aa: CASSSPDTLAKNIQYF
cdr3_nt: TGTGCCAGCAGCTCTCCCGACACCCTAGCCAAAAACATTCAGTACTTC

d_call: TRBD1
v_call: TRBV5-4
clone_size: NA
j_call: TRBJ1-1
cdr3_aa: CASSLKTGPGTEAFF
cdr3_nt: TGTGCCAGCAGCCTCAAGACAGGGCCGGGCACTGAAGCTTTCTTT

d_call: TRBD2
v_call: TRBV20-1
clone_size: NA
j_call: TRBJ2-3
cdr3_aa: CSATLRLAGDNTDTQYF
cdr3_nt: TGCAGTGCTACCTTAAGACTAGCGGGGGACAACACAGATACGCAGTATTTT

d_call: NA
v_call: TRBV3-1
clone_size: once
j_call: TRBJ2-7
cdr3_aa: CASSRRNGRSYEQYF
cdr3_nt: TGTGCCAGCAGCCGTCGAAATGGTCGAAGCTACGAGCAGTACTTC

d_call: NA
v_call: TRBV18
clone_size: many
j_call: TRBJ2-7
cdr3_aa: CASSSRGRTTYEQYF
cdr3_nt: TGTGCCAGCTCATCGCGAGGGAGGACCACCTACGAGCAGTACTTC

d_call: TRBD1
v_call: TRBV20-1
clone_size: many
j_call: TRBJ1-5
cdr3_aa: CSFSDRGSNQPQHF
cdr3_nt: TGCAGTTTTTCCGACAGGGGTAGCAATCAGCCCCAGCATTTT

d_call: TRBD1
v_call: TRBV5-1
clone_size: many
j_call: TRBJ1-3
cdr3_aa: CASSLVGQSSGNTIYF
cdr3_nt: TGCGCCAGCAGCTTGGTGGGACAGAGCTCTGGAAACACCATATATTTT

d_call: NA
v_call: TRBV5-1
clone_size: many
j_call: TRBJ1-1
cdr3_aa: CASSLGGFGTEAFF
cdr3_nt: TGCGCCAGCAGCTTGGGGGGTTTCGGCACTGAAGCTTTCTTT

d_call: TRBD2
v_call: TRBV29-1
clone_size: many
j_call: TRBJ2-7
cdr3_aa: CSVGDTGTSGTKYEQYF
cdr3_nt: TGCAGCGTTGGAGACACGGGGACTAGCGGGACGAAATACGAGCAGTACTTC

d_call: TRBD1
v_call: TRBV14
clone_size: many
j_call: TRBJ1-2
cdr3_aa: CASSQNRGLGYTF
cdr3_nt: TGTGCCAGCAGTCAAAACAGGGGGCTCGGCTACACCTTC

d_call: NA
v_call: TRBV20-1
clone_size: many
j_call: TRBJ2-5
cdr3_aa: CSARSGASGKETQYF
cdr3_nt: TGCAGTGCTAGATCAGGGGCTAGCGGAAAGGAGACCCAGTACTTC

d_call: NA
v_call: TRBV20-1
clone_size: NA
j_call: TRBJ2-3
cdr3_aa: CSADRVLPSTDTQYF
cdr3_nt: TGCAGTGCTGACCGCGTGCTCCCAAGCACAGATACGCAGTATTTT